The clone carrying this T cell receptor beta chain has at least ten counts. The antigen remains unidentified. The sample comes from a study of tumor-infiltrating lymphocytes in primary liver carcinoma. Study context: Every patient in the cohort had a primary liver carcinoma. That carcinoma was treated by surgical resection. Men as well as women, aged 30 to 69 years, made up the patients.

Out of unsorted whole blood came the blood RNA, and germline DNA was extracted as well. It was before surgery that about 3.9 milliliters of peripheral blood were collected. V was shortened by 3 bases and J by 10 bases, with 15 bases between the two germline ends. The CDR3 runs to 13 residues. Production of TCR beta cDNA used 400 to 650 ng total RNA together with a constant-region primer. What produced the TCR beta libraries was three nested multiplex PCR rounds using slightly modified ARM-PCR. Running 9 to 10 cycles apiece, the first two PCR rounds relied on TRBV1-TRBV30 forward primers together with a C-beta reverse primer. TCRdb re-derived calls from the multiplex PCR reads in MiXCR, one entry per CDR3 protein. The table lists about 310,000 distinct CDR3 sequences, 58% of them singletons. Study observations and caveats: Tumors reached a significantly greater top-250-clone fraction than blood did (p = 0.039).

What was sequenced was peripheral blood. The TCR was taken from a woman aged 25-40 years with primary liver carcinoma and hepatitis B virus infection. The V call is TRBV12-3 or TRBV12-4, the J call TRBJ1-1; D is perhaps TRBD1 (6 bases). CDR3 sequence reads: CASSFGPGERAFF. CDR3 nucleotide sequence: TGTGCCAGCAGTTTCGGCCCAGGGGAGAGAGCTTTCTTT.